These 18 T cell receptor beta chains share one sample of origin, sequenced in a study of blood T cell repertoires in COVID-19. The assay was immunoSEQ multiplex PCR, and TCRdb's table has in-frame clones only and misses some. The sample lists about 130,000 clones; approximately 91% were seen once. What was sequenced was peripheral blood. The receptors derive from a woman over 75 with acute or convalescent COVID-19.

This clone was seen only once. This rearrangement joins TRBV4-2 to TRBJ2-7; 8 bases are a match to TRBD2. Trimming took 5 bases from V and 0 from J; bases not matched to a gene: 9. Germline values: CDR1 LGHNA, CDR2 YNFKEQ. This CDR3 comprises 16 residues. The CDR3 loop is CASSTQRGFLSYEQYF. CDR3 sequence (DNA): TGTGCCAGCAGCACCCAGCGGGGGTTCCTCTCCTACGAGCAGTACTTC.

V usage is TRBV28 and J usage is TRBJ1-2; 8 positions match TRBD1. Germline trimming cut 5 bases from V and 8 bases from J; bases unmatched to any gene: 13. There are 15 residues in the CDR3. The germline CDR1 and CDR2 sequences are MDHEN and SYDVKM. CDR3 DNA: TGTGCCAGCAGTGGCTCAGGGGGCGAGTTTGGGGGCTACACCTTC. It encodes CASSGSGGEFGGYTF.

The chain has TRBV10-3 and TRBJ1-2; possible D gene TRBD1, 6 bases. CDR3 size: 12 residues. Looked up from germline, CDR1 is ENHRY and CDR2 is SYGVKD. Trimming cost V 7 bases and J 4 bases, with 10 bases left between them. The CDR3 DNA sequence: TGTGCCATCAAAACACAGGGCTATGGCTACACCTTC. Encoded protein: CAIKTQGYGYTF.

For the CDR3, the DNA is TGCGCCAGCAGCCAAGAAGCGACTAGCGGGAGTGACGCGGCCAAAAACATTCAGTACTTC. Protein sequence: CASSQEATSGSDAAKNIQYF. The V gene is TRBV4-1, the J gene TRBJ2-4, with 12 bases aligning to TRBD2. This CDR3 has 20 amino acids. J lost 1 base, V lost 0 bases, and 10 bases had no gene match. CDR1 is MGHRA and CDR2 is YSYEKL in the germline V gene.

The CDR3 protein is CASSPFSGRGSNTGELFF. CDR3 sequence (DNA): TGTGCCAGCAGCCCATTTAGCGGGAGGGGGTCGAACACCGGGGAGCTGTTTTTT. The chain uses TRBV4-2 and TRBJ2-2; 11 positions match TRBD2. After removal of 4 bases from V and 0 bases from J, the junction contained 7 bases not matched to a gene. The CDR3 has 18 amino acids. The germline V gene encodes CDR1 LGHNA and CDR2 YNFKEQ.

This clone was counted only a few times. This chain joins TRBV2 and TRBJ1-3; possibly TRBD1 for D (6 bases). Trimming pared 5 bases from V and 0 bases from J, leaving 11 bases between. The CDR3 has 15 residues. Germline V gives CDR1 SNHLY, CDR2 FYNNEI. In DNA form, the CDR3 reads TGTGCCAGCAGTCCCGGGACATTCTCTGGAAACACCATATATTTT. Translation: CASSPGTFSGNTIYF.

V is TRBV7-2 and J is TRBJ1-5; no clear D. The CDR3 has 13 amino acids. V was shortened by 6 bases and J by 3 bases, with 9 bases between the two germline ends. The germline V gene encodes CDR1 SGHTA and CDR2 FQGNSA. CDR3 coding DNA: TGTGCCAGCAGTCAGACTGTCAATCAGCCCCAGCATTTT. This sequence encodes CASSQTVNQPQHF.

The V call is TRBV6-1, the J call TRBJ1-1; D unclear. Trimming shortened V by 2 bases and J by 10 bases, and 17 bases separated the two germline ends. Germline V CDR1 and CDR2: MNHNS, SASEGT. The CDR3 is 14 residues long. CDR3 in amino acids: CASSESGVRKVAFF. CDR3 DNA sequence: TGTGCCAGCAGTGAAAGTGGAGTAAGGAAGGTAGCTTTCTTT.

This clone was detected only a few times. The chain links TRBV10-2 to TRBJ2-2; TRBD2 matches at 13 bases. The CDR3 consists of 16 residues. The trim removed 6 bases at V and 5 bases at J, leaving 6 bases unmatched. The germline V gene encodes CDR1 WSHSY and CDR2 SAAADI. CDR3 region: CASSSGTSGVTGELFF. The DNA for the CDR3 is TGCGCCAGCAGCTCCGGGACTAGCGGGGTGACCGGGGAGCTGTTTTTT.

This clone was observed a few times. The chain couples TRBV7-9 to TRBJ1-1, with a tentative D call TRBD1 (5 bases). Germline V gene sequence: CDR1 SEHNR, CDR2 FQNEAQ (reference sequence). V lost 3 bases, J lost 10 bases, and 12 bases lay in between. The CDR3 is made up of 12 amino acids. This chain's CDR3 is CASSLKGLRAFF. The CDR3 region has the DNA TGTGCCAGCAGCTTGAAGGGGCTGAGAGCTTTCTTT.

This clone has a single count. The chain couples TRBV4-2 to TRBJ1-5, with 7 positions matching TRBD1. J was trimmed by 8 bases and V by 4 bases; bases with no gene match: 17. The germline V gene encodes CDR1 LGHNA and CDR2 YNFKEQ. CDR3 length: 17 amino acids. CDR3 in DNA: TGTGCCAGCAGCCCCAGCGCAACGGACAGGTACGGAGAGCCCCAGCATTTT. Amino acid sequence: CASSPSATDRYGEPQHF.

This clone was seen just once. The V and J genes are TRBV5-1 and TRBJ2-5; TRBD1 agrees at 10 bases. The V gene's germline CDR1 is SGHRS and CDR2 YFSETQ. The CDR3 extends over 14 amino acids. V was clipped by 4 bases and J by 5 bases; unmatched bases: 5. CDR3 region: CASSADRGRETQYF. CDR3 coding DNA: TGCGCCAGCAGCGCTGACAGGGGGCGTGAGACCCAGTACTTC.

This clone was found once. The chain couples TRBV21-1 to TRBJ1-2; TRBD1 is the table's D call and was not checked against the DNA. TRBV21-1 is termed a pseudogene. The CDR3 sequence is 11 residues long. Here the CDR3 DNA reads TGTGCCAGCAGCAAGAAAGACAGCTACACCTTC. It is translated as CASSKKDSYTF.

The rearrangement uses TRBV7-9 and TRBJ1-6; 9 nucleotides match TRBD1. The CDR3 is 16 amino acids. Germline CDR1 reads SEHNR; CDR2 reads FQNEAQ (reference sequence). Trimming took 4 bases from V and 0 from J; bases not matched to a gene: 1. This CDR3 reads CASSSGQGSYNSPLHF. CDR3 sequence (DNA): TGTGCCAGCAGCTCGGGACAGGGCTCCTATAATTCACCCCTCCACTTT.

The chain carries TRBV10-2 and TRBJ2-7; 8 nucleotides line up with TRBD2. This CDR3 has 14 amino acids. V gave up 4 bases and J gave up 6 bases; unmatched junction bases: 8. CDR1 is WSHSY and CDR2 is SAAADI in the germline V gene. CDR3 DNA sequence: TGCGCCAGCAGTGGGGTAGGAGCGGGAGCCGAGCAGTACTTC. Protein product: CASSGVGAGAEQYF.

This clone was counted a single time. This chain uses TRBV19 with TRBJ1-5; 7 positions match TRBD1. This CDR3 spans 15 amino acids. Trimming took 8 bases from V and 4 from J; bases not matched to a gene: 11. Germline V CDR1 and CDR2: LNHDA, SQIVND (reference sequence). The CDR3 coding sequence is TGTGCCAGTGAGGGGACAGCCTCCCCGAATCAGCCCCAGCATTTT. This translates into CASEGTASPNQPQHF.

This chain joins TRBV5-1 and TRBJ2-5; 11 positions agree with TRBD2. The V gene end was trimmed by 0 bases and the J gene end by 3 bases; junction bases not matched to a gene: 7. This CDR3 is built from 17 residues. The germline V gene encodes CDR1 SGHRS and CDR2 YFSETQ. DNA of the CDR3: TGCGCCAGCAGCTTGGCCAGTCGTAGCGGGGGGGAAGAGACCCAGTACTTC. Amino acids: CASSLASRSGGEETQYF.

The V and J genes are TRBV5-1 and TRBJ1-2, with 8 bases identical to TRBD1. There are 18 residues in the CDR3. The germline gives CDR1 SGHRS, CDR2 YFSETQ. The V and J ends lost 0 bases and 5 bases, in that order; junction bases with no gene match: 15. CDR3: CASSLGGQGAPRVYGYTF. CDR3 bases: TGCGCCAGCAGCTTGGGGGGTCAGGGGGCCCCGAGAGTATATGGCTACACCTTC.